This T cell receptor (beta chain) stems from a study of T cell responses to AZD1222 COVID-19 vaccine. Findings and caveats of the study: Repertoire sampling happened only post peak T cell response. Spike-specific TCR breadth rose after two AZD1222 doses, and depth rose as well. A mostly white British donor set with more females was recruited, and clonal diversity was possibly underestimated.

This clone appeared a few times. Its antigen is as yet unknown. Only in-frame clones appear in the TCRdb table, and some are missing; sequencing was by immunoSEQ multiplex PCR. The sample includes 100,000 to 150,000 clones, 90% seen only once; the top ten take less than 9%. The length of the CDR3 is 17 residues. The germline V gene encodes CDR1 LGHNA and CDR2 YNFKEQ. Trimming shortened V by 0 bases and J by 0 bases, and 14 bases separated the two germline ends. V and J are TRBV4-2 and TRBJ1-2; unclear D gene. This TCR came from an adult in good health. The sample here was peripheral blood, taken on day 0 of AZD1222 vaccination. In DNA, the CDR3 is TGTGCCAGCAGCCAAGAAGCCTTTTTGGAGGCTAACTATGGCTACACCTTC. Translation gives CASSQEAFLEANYGYTF.